These 10 T cell receptor beta chains were all obtained from the same sample, sequenced in a study of blood T cell repertoires in COVID-19. Method: immunoSEQ multiplex PCR; TCRdb's copy keeps in-frame clones and lacks some. The table records 30,000 to 35,000 clones, 60% to 80% of them present only once. Input material: peripheral blood. Receptor source: a woman aged 55-70 years with acute or convalescent COVID-19.

This clone was picked up one time. The chain carries TRBV4-1 and TRBJ1-3; TRBD1 aligns across 10 bases. The V and J ends lost 1 base and 7 bases, in that order; junction bases with no gene match: 10. This CDR3 spans 17 amino acids. CDR1 is MGHRA, CDR2 YSYEKL, per germline. CDR3 bases: TGCGCCAGCAGCCAAGTTAATGTAGCGGGACAGGGGAACACCATATATTTT. Its translation is CASSQVNVAGQGNTIYF.

The V gene is TRBV27, the J gene TRBJ1-2, with 9 bases identical to TRBD1. The CDR3 runs 16 residues. Germline V gene lookup returns CDR1 MNHEY and CDR2 SMNVEV (reference sequence). The J segment lost 4 bases and the V segment lost 2 bases, leaving 8 bases of the junction unmatched. The CDR3 sequence: CASSLGTGTFGYGYTF. In DNA, the CDR3 is TGTGCCAGCAGTTTAGGGACAGGGACGTTCGGCTATGGCTACACCTTC.

About this clone: This CDR3 is also generated by other DNA sequences in the sample. This rearrangement joins TRBV7-8 to TRBJ1-3; 7 bases are shared with TRBD1. Germline V CDR1 and CDR2: SGHVS, FQNEAQ. CDR3 length: 13 amino acids. V trimming: 5 bases; J trimming: 4 bases; junction bases outside the gene matches: 2. This CDR3 is CASSAGQGNTIYF. CDR3 sequence (DNA): TGTGCCAGCAGCGCGGGACAGGGAAACACCATATATTTT.

V usage is TRBV5-1 and J usage is TRBJ1-1; 8 bases match TRBD1. This CDR3 has 16 residues. The germline V gene encodes CDR1 SGHRS and CDR2 YFSETQ. V lost 0 bases and J lost 1; bases outside the gene matches: 5. The CDR3 DNA reads TGCGCCAGCAGCTTGGCCACGACAGGGGCGAACACTGAAGCTTTCTTT. Translation gives CASSLATTGANTEAFF.

J is TRBJ1-2 and V is TRBV30, with D uncertain. Germline lookup yields CDR1 GTSNPN and CDR2 SVGIG (reference sequence). Deletions cut 4 bases from V and 5 bases from J, with 14 bases between. This CDR3 is built from 13 residues. CDR3 nucleotide sequence: TGTGCCTGGACCTTTCCTAGGCAGTATGGCTACACCTTC. Translation: CAWTFPRQYGYTF.

The chain has TRBV30 and TRBJ1-2; TRBD1 aligns across 9 bases. There are 17 residues in the CDR3. CDR1 is GTSNPN, CDR2 SVGIG, per germline (reference sequence). V trimming: 5 bases; J trimming: 2 bases; junction bases outside the gene matches: 15. This CDR3 reads CAWDRNRGRSSNYGYTF. The DNA for the CDR3 is TGTGCCTGGGACCGAAACAGGGGGCGATCCTCCAACTATGGCTACACCTTC.

The chain combines TRBV5-4 with TRBJ1-6, with TRBD1 matching 7 bases. Germline-derived CDR1 and CDR2 are SGHNT and YYREEE (reference sequence). This CDR3 region has 14 residues. The V gene end was trimmed by 0 bases and the J gene end by 9 bases; junction bases not matched to a gene: 3. The CDR3 reads CASSLAGTVSPLHF. For the CDR3, the DNA is TGTGCCAGCAGCTTGGCCGGGACAGTTTCACCCCTCCACTTT.

The chain recombines TRBV27 with TRBJ2-1; 11 positions agree with TRBD1. The trim removed 6 bases at V and 4 bases at J, leaving 8 bases unmatched. The CDR3 length is 16 residues. Germline V CDR1 and CDR2: MNHEY, SMNVEV (reference sequence). The CDR3 spells CASRQGTGGTYNEQFF. The CDR3, as DNA: TGTGCCAGCAGGCAGGGGACAGGGGGAACTTACAATGAGCAGTTCTTC.

The rearrangement uses TRBV5-1 and TRBJ1-6, with 9 positions matching TRBD1. The J segment lost 5 bases and the V segment lost 4 bases, leaving 4 bases of the junction unmatched. This CDR3 is built from 15 residues. Germline V gene sequence: CDR1 SGHRS, CDR2 YFSETQ. The CDR3 sequence is CASSQGQGNNSPLHF. CDR3 bases: TGCGCCAGCAGCCAGGGACAGGGAAATAATTCACCCCTCCACTTT.

This clone was recorded once. The rearrangement uses TRBV5-6 and TRBJ1-1, with D hard to call. Germline assignment: CDR1 SGHDT and CDR2 YYEEEE. The germline V and J ends were trimmed by 1 base and 3 bases, with 16 bases remaining between them. The CDR3 length is 16 residues. CDR3 in amino acids: CASSLPDPVGYTEAFF. The CDR3 coding sequence is TGTGCCAGCAGCTTGCCCGACCCGGTCGGGTACACTGAAGCTTTCTTT.